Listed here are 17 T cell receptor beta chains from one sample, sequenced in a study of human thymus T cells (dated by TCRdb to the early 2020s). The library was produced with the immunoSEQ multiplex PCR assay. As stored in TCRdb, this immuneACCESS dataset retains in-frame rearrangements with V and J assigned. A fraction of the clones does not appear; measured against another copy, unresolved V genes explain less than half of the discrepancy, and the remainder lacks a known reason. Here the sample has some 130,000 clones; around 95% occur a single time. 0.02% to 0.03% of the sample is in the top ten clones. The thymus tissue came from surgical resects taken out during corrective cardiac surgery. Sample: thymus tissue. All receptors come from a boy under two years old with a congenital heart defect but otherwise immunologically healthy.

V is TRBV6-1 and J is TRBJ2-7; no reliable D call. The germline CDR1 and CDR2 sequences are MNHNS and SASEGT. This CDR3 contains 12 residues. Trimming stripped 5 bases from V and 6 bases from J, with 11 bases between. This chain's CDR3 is CASSPWIGEQYF. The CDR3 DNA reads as TGTGCCAGCAGTCCGTGGATAGGCGAGCAGTACTTC.

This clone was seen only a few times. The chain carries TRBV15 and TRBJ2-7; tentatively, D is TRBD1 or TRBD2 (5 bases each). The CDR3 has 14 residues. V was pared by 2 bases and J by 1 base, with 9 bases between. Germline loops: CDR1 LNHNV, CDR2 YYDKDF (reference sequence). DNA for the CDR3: TGTGCCACCAGCAGACGGGACGGATCCTACGAGCAGTACTTC. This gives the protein CATSRRDGSYEQYF. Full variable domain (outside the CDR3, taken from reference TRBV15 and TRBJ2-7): DAMVIQNPRYQVTQFGKPVTLSCSQTLNHNVMYWYQQKSSQAPKLLFHYYDKDFNNEADTPDNFQSRRPNTSFCFLDIRSPGLGDTAMYLCATSRRDGSYEQYFGPGTRLTVT.

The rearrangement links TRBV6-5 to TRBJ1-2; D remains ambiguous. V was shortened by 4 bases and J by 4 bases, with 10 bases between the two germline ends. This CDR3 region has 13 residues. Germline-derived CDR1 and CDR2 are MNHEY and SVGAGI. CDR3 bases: TGTGCCAGCAGTTCGTGGCAGCTCTATGGCTACACCTTC. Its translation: CASSSWQLYGYTF.

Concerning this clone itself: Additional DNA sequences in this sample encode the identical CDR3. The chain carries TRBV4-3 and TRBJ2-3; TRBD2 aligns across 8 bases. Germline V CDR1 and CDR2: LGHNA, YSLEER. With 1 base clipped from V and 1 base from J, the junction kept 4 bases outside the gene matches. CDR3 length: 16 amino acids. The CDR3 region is CASSQAAGGRTDTQYF. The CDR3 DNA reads TGCGCCAGCAGCCAAGCGGCGGGGGGTCGCACAGATACGCAGTATTTT.

The CDR3 DNA is TGTGCCAGCAGTTACCGCCCCTCCTACGAGCAGTACTTC. Translated, it gives CASSYRPSYEQYF. V usage is TRBV6-5 and J usage is TRBJ2-7; no definite D call. The CDR3 is 13 amino acids. Germline V CDR1 and CDR2: MNHEY, SVGAGI. Trimming shortened V by 2 bases and J by 0 bases, and 5 bases separated the two germline ends.

CDR3 in DNA: TGTGCCAGCAGTTATTCGGTTGCTAGGAACCCCTACACCTTC. Its protein product is CASSYSVARNPYTF. This rearrangement joins TRBV6-5 to TRBJ1-2; unclear D gene. V was shortened by 3 bases and J by 10 bases, with 18 bases between the two germline ends. The germline V gene encodes CDR1 MNHEY and CDR2 SVGAGI. The CDR3 spans 14 residues.

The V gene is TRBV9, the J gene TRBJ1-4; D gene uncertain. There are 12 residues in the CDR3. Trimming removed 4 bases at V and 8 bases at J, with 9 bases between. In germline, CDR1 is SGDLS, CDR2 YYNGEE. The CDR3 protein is CASSPYGEKLFF. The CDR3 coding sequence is TGTGCCAGCAGCCCATACGGGGAAAAACTGTTTTTT.

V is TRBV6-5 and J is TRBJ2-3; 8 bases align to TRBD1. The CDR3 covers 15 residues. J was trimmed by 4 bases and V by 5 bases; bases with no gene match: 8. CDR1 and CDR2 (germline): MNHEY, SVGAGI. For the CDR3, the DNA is TGTGCCAGCAGTACTGGGACAGGCCCCTCAGATACGCAGTATTTT. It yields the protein CASSTGTGPSDTQYF.

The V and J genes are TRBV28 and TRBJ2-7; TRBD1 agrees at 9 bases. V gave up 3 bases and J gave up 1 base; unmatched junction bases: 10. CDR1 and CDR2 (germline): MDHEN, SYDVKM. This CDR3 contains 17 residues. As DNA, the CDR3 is TGTGCCAGCAGTTTCCCCAAGGACAGGGGCGTATCCTACGAGCAGTACTTC. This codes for CASSFPKDRGVSYEQYF.

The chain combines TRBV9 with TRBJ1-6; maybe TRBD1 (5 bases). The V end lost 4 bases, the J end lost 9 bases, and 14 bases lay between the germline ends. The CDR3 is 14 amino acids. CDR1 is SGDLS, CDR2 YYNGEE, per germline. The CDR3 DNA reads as TGTGCCAGCAGCCGGGACCCTGAGGGTTCACCCCTCCACTTT. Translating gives CASSRDPEGSPLHF.

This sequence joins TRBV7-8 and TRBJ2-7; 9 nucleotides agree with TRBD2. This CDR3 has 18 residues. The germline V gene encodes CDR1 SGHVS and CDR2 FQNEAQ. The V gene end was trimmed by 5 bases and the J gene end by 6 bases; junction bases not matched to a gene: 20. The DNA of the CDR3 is TGTGCCAGCAGCAACGGCCCCAGGACTAGCGATCCATCGGTCGAGCAGTACTTC. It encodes CASSNGPRTSDPSVEQYF.

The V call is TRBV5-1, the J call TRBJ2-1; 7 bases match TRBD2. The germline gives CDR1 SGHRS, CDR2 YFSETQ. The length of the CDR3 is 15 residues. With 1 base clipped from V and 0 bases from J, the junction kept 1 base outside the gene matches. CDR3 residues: CASSLTGGSYNEQFF. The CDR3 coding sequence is TGCGCCAGCAGCTTGACGGGGGGCTCCTACAATGAGCAGTTCTTC.

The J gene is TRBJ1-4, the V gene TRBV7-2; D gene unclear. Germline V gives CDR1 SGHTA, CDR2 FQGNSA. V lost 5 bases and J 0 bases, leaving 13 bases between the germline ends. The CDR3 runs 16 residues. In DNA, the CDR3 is TGTGCCAGCAGCCAAAGCTTCCGGGCAACTAATGAAAAACTGTTTTTT. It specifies CASSQSFRATNEKLFF.

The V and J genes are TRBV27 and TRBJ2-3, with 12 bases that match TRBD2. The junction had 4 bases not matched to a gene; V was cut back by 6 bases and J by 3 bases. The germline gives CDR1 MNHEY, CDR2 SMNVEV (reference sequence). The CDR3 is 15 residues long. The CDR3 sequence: CASRSSGGATDTQYF. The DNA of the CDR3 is TGTGCCAGCAGATCTAGCGGGGGGGCAACAGATACGCAGTATTTT.

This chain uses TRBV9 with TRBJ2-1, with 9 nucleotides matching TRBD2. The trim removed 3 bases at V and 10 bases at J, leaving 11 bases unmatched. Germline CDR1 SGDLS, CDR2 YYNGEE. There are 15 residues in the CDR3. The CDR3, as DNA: TGTGCCAGCAGCGAAGCGGTTGCTAGCGGGGCCGAGCAGTTCTTC. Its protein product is CASSEAVASGAEQFF.

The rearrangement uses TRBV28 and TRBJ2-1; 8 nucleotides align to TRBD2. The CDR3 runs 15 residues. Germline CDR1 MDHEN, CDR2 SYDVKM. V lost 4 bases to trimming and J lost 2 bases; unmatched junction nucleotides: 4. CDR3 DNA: TGTGCCAGCAGTTCGGGGGGGGACACCTACAATGAGCAGTTCTTC. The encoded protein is CASSSGGDTYNEQFF. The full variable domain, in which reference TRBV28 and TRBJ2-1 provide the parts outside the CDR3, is DVKVTQSSRYLVKRTGEKVFLECVQDMDHENMFWYRQDPGLGLRLIYFSYDVKMKEKGDIPEGYSVSREKKERFSLILESASTNQTSMYLCASSSGGDTYNEQFFGPGTRLTVL.

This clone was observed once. The CDR3 coding sequence is TGCGCCAGCCGGGTGCCTCCGGGGGAATCACCCCTCCACTTT. Translation: CASRVPPGESPLHF. The rearrangement uses TRBV4-3 and TRBJ1-6, with a possible D match to TRBD1 (5 bases). Germline-derived CDR1 and CDR2 are LGHNA and YSLEER. The CDR3 runs 14 residues. V shed 8 bases and J shed 10 bases, with 18 bases lying between them.